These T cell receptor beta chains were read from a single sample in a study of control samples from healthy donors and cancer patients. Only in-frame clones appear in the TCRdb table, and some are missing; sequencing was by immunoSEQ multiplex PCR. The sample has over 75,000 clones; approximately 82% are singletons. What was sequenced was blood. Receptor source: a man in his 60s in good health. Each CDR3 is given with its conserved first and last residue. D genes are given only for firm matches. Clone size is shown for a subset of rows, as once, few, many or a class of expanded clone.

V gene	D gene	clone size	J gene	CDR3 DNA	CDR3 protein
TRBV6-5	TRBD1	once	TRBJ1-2	TGTGCCAGCGTTTACAGGGGGACGGGAGGCTACACCTTC	CASVYRGTGGYTF
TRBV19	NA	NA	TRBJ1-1	TGTGCCAGTAGTGTGAGCCAGGTGACCTCCGTTGAAGCTTTCTTT	CASSVSQVTSVEAFF
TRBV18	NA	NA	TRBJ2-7	TGTGCCAGCTCACGCGCCTCCTGGGCGACGACCTCCTACGAGCAGTACTTC	CASSRASWATTSYEQYF
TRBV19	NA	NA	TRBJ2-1	TGTGCCAGTAGTACTCTCGGAGGGGTGGATGAGCAGTTCTTC	CASSTLGGVDEQFF
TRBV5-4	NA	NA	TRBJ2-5	TGTGCCAGCAGCTTAGACGTGCAAGAGACCCAGTACTTC	CASSLDVQETQYF
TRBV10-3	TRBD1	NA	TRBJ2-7	TGTGCCATCAGCCCAGGACAGGGGCCCTACGAGCAGTACTTC	CAISPGQGPYEQYF
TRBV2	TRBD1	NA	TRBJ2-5	TGTGCCAGCAGTGAAGGCCAAGGGACAGCCACGGGGACCCAGTACTTC	CASSEGQGTATGTQYF
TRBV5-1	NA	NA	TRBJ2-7	TGCGCCAGCAGCGCGGACCTCCCGGGGGACGAGCAGTACTTC	CASSADLPGDEQYF
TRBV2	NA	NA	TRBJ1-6	TGTGCCAGCAGTGAACGTTGGAGTTTGGGTAATTCACCCCTCCACTTT	CASSERWSLGNSPLHF
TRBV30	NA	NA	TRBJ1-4	TGTGCTCTTGACTTGGGAGATGAAAAACTGTTTTTT	CALDLGDEKLFF
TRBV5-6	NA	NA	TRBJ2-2	TGTGCCAGCAGCTTGGGCGACGGGGGGGAGCTGTTTTTT	CASSLGDGGELFF
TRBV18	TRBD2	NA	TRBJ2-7	TGTGCCAGCTCTCTACCGGGACTAGGATCCCTGGAGCAGTACTTC	CASSLPGLGSLEQYF
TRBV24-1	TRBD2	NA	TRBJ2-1	TGTGCCACCAGTGACCCCACTAGCGGGGGGCCGCAGGGTGAGCAGTTCTTC	CATSDPTSGGPQGEQFF
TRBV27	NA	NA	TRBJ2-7	TGTGCCAGCGCGTTGGGGGAAATGGCCTACGAGCAGTACTTC	CASALGEMAYEQYF
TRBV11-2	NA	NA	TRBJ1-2	TGTGCCAGCAGCTTAGATTGGGGGTCAGGTTACTATGGCTACACCTTC	CASSLDWGSGYYGYTF
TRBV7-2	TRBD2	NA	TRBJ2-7	TGTGCCAGCAGCTTCGGACTAGCCCATAGCTCCTACGAGCAGTACTTC	CASSFGLAHSSYEQYF
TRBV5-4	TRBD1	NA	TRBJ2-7	TGTGCCAGCAGCGGCCCGGGACAGGCCACCTACGAGCAGTACTTC	CASSGPGQATYEQYF
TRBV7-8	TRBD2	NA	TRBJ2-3	TGTGCCAGCAGCTTAATAGGTGTGGTATTAGCGGGAGAGGAGAGCACAGATACGCAGTATTTT	CASSLIGVVLAGEESTDTQYF
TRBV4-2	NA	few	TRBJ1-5	TGTGCCAGCAGCCAAGATCCAGATCAGCCCCAGCATTTT	CASSQDPDQPQHF
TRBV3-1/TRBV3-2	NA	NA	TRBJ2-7	TGTGCCAGCAGCCACGTAGCAGGGACCGGGATAAGCTACGAGCAGTACTTC	CASSHVAGTGISYEQYF
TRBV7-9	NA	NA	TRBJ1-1	TGTGCCAGCAGCTTAAACGTAAGACACTTCTCCACTGAAGCTTTCTTT	CASSLNVRHFSTEAFF
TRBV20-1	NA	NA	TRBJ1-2	TGCAGTGCCAGTCCCGGGACATTTAACTATGGCTACACCTTC	CSASPGTFNYGYTF
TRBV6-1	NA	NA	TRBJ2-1	TGTGCCAGCAGTGAAATGGCAGGGGCGGCCTACAATGAGCAGTTCTTC	CASSEMAGAAYNEQFF
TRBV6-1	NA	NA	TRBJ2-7	TGTGCCAGCAGTGAGATGGGGACGGGACCCTACGAGCAGTACTTC	CASSEMGTGPYEQYF
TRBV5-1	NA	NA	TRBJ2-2	TGCGCCAGCAGCTTAACGGTCAACGGGGGCACCGGGGAGCTGTTTTTT	CASSLTVNGGTGELFF
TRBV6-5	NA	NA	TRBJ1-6	TGTGCCAGCGGGGGGGAGGGGGTAGGGGATTCACCCCTCCACTTT	CASGGEGVGDSPLHF
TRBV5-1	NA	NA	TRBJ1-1	TGCGCCAGCAGCCTGGGGACTGGGATGAACACTGAAGCTTTCTTT	CASSLGTGMNTEAFF
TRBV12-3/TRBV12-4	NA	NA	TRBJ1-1	TGTGCCAGCAGCCGCGGGTTAGTTGGTTTAGCTTTCTTT	CASSRGLVGLAFF
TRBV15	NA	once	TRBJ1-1	TGTGCCACCAGCAGAGAGGCCAGGGTATTAACTGAAGCTTTCTTT	CATSREARVLTEAFF
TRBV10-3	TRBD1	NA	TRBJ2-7	TGTGCCATCAGTAATTCTGCCGGGACAGGACTCTACGAGCAGTACTTC	CAISNSAGTGLYEQYF
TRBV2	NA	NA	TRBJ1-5	TGTGCCAGCAGTGGCGGAGCCACCGCCAGTAATCAGCCCCAGCATTTT	CASSGGATASNQPQHF
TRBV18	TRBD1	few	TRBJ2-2	TGTGCCAGCTCACCTGACGGACAGGGGGCGCGTACCGGGGAGCTGTTTTTT	CASSPDGQGARTGELFF
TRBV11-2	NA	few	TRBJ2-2	TGTGCCAGCAGCCCAAGGGCCACCGGGGAGCTGTTTTTT	CASSPRATGELFF
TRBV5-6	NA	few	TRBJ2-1	TGTGCCAGCAGCCCTAACTCCAGGCGGGACAATGAGCAGTTCTTC	CASSPNSRRDNEQFF
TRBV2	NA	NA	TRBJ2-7	TGTGCCAGCAGTGACAGATACGAGCAGTACTTC	CASSDRYEQYF
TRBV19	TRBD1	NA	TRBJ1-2	TGTGCCAGTATAACAGGGGGCGCAAGGTATGGCTACACCTTC	CASITGGARYGYTF
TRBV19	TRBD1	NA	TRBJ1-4	TGTGCCAGTAGCCGGGACAGGGACAATGAAAAACTGTTTTTT	CASSRDRDNEKLFF
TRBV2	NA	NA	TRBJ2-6	TGTGCCAGCAGTGAAACGGGGGTCGGGGCCAACGTCCTGACTTTC	CASSETGVGANVLTF